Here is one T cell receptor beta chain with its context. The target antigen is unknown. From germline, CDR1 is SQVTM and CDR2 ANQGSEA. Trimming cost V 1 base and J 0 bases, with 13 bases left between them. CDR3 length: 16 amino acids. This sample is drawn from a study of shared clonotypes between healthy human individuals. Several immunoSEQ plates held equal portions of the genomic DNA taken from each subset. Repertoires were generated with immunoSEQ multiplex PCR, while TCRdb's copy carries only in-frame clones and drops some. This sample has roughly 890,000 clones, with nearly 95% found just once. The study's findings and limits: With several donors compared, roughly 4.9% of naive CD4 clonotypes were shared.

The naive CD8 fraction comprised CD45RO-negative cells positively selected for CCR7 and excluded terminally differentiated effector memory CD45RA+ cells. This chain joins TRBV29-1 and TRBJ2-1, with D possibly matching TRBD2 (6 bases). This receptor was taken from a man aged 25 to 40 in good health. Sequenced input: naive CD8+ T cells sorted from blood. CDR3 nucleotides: TGCAGCGTTGAAGGTGGTCGGACTACCTCCTACAATGAGCAGTTCTTC. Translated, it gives CSVEGGRTTSYNEQFF.